The sequence of this T cell receptor (beta chain) was determined in a study of breast tumors, draining lymph nodes, adjacent tissues. Study-wide results and caveats: Compared with lymph nodes, tumors were less diverse; compared with nontumor tissue, more. The data were judged consistent with most tumor T cells coming from lymph node and expanding in tumor. Data only fit, rather than demonstrated, lymph node origin of most tumor T cells. Tumor and nontumor repertoires were significantly more similar in luminal-like than in basal-like breast cancer.

MiXCR was run by TCRdb on the multiplex PCR reads, yielding one entry per CDR3 protein. This sample has 75,000 to 100,000 distinct CDR3 sequences; roughly 20% occur once, and the top ten carry 2% to 2.5%. This clonotype was seen at least ten times. The antigen is undetermined. V was pared by 6 bases and J by 7 bases, with 16 bases between. Germline V gene data show CDR1 as ENHRY and CDR2 as SYGVKD. The CDR3 contains 13 residues. Axillary draining lymph nodes of breast cancer patients supplied the node samples. This clonotype was sampled from a female donor with breast cancer. Some clones in this sample may be carry-over from other donors' samples. The sequencing input was axillary lymph node tissue. This chain links TRBV10-3 with TRBJ2-7, with no clear D. CDR3 in amino acids: CAIRGPATGEQYF. CDR3 DNA: TGTGCCATCAGGGGCCCGGCCACTGGGGAGCAGTACTTC.